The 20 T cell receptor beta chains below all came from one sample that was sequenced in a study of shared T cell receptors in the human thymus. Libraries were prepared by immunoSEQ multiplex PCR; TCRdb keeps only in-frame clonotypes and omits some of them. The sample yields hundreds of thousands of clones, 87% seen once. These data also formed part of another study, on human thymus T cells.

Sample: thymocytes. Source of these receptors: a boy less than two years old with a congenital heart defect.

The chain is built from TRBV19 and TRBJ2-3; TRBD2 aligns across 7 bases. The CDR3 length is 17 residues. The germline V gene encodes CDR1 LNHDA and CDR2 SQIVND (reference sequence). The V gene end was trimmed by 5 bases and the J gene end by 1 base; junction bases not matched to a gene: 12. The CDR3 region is CASSAKRDYRRTDTQYF. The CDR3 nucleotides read TGTGCCAGTAGTGCAAAAAGGGACTACCGACGCACAGATACGCAGTATTTT.

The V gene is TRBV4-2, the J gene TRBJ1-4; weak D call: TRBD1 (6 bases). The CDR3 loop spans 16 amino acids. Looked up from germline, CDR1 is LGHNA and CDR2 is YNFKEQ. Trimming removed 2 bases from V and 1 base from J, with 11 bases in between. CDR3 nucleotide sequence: TGTGCCAGCAGCCAAAAAGGGGGGGGAACTAATGAAAAACTGTTTTTT. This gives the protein CASSQKGGGTNEKLFF.

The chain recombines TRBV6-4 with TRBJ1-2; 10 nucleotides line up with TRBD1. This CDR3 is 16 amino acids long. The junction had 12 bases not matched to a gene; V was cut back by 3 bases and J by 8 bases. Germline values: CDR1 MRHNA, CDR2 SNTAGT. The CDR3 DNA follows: TGTGCCAGCAGTGAAACCGGGACAGGGGCATTGGACGGCTACACCTTC. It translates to CASSETGTGALDGYTF.

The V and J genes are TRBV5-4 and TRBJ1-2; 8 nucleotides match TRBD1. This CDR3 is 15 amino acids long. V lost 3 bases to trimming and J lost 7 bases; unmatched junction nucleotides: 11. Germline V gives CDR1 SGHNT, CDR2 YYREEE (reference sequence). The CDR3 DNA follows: TGTGCCAGCAGCTCGCAAATACAGGGGGATTCTGGCTACACCTTC. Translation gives CASSSQIQGDSGYTF.

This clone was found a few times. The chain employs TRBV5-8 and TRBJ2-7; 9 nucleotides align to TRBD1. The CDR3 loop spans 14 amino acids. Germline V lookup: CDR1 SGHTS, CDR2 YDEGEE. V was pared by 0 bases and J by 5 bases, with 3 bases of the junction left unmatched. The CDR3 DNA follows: TGTGCCAGCAGCTTGGCGGGACAGGGAAACGAGCAGTACTTC. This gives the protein CASSLAGQGNEQYF.

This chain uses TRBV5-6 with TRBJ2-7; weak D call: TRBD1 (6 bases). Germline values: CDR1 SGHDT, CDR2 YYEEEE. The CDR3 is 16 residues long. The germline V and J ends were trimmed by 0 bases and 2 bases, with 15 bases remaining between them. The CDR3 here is CASSLAFGQHTYEQYF. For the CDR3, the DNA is TGTGCCAGCAGCTTGGCGTTTGGACAGCACACCTACGAGCAGTACTTC. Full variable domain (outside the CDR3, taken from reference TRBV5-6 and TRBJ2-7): DAGVTQSPTHLIKTRGQQVTLRCSPKSGHDTVSWYQQALGQGPQFIFQYYEEEERQRGNFPDRFSGHQFPNYSSELNVNALLLGDSALYLCASSLAFGQHTYEQYFGPGTRLTVT.

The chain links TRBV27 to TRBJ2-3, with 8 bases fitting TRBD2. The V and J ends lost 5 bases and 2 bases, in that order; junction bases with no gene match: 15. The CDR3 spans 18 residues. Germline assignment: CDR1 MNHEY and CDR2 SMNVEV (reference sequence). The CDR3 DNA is TGTGCCAGCAGTGGTGGGGTAGCGGGAAGGGTGGACACAGATACGCAGTATTTT. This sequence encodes CASSGGVAGRVDTDTQYF.

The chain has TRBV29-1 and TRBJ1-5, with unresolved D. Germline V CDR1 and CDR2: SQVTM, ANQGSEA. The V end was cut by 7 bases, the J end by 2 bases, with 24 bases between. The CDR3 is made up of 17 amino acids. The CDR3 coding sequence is TGCAGCGGATTGAATCGGCAGGCGGGCATCGGCAATCAGCCCCAGCATTTT. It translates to CSGLNRQAGIGNQPQHF. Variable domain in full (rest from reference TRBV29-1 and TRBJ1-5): SAVISQKPSRDICQRGTSLTIQCQVDSQVTMMFWYRQQPGQSLTLIATANQGSEATYESGFVIDKFPISRPNLTFSTLTVSNMSPEDSSIYLCSGLNRQAGIGNQPQHFGDGTRLSIL.

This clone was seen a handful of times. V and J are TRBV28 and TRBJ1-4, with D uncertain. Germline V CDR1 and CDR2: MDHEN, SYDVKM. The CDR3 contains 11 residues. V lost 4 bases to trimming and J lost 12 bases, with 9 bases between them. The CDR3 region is CASSYGTELFF. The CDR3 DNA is TGTGCCAGCAGTTATGGCACAGAACTGTTTTTT.

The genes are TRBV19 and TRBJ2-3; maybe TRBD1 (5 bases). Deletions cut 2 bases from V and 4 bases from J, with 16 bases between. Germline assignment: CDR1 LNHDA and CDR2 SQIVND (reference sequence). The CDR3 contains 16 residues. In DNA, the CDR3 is TGTGCCAGTAGTATAAAGGGCTGGGGCAATTCAGATACGCAGTATTTT. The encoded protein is CASSIKGWGNSDTQYF.

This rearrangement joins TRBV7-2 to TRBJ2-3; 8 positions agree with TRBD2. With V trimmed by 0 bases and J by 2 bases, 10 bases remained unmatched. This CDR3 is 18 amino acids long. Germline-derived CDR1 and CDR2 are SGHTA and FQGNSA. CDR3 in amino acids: CASSLAPGLDPITDTQYF. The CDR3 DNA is TGTGCCAGCAGCTTAGCACCGGGACTAGACCCTATCACAGATACGCAGTATTTT.

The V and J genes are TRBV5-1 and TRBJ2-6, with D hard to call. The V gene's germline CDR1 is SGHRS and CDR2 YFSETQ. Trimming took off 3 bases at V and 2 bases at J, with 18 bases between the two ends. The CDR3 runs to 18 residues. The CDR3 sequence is CASSSAVGWIPGANVLTF. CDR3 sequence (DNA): TGCGCCAGCAGCTCAGCCGTCGGGTGGATCCCTGGGGCCAACGTCCTGACTTTC.

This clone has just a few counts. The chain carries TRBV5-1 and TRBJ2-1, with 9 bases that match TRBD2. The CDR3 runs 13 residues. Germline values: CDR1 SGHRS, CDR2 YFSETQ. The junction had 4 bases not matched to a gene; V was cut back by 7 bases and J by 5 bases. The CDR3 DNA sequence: TGCGCCAGCCTGCGGGAGGGGGACAATGAGCAGTTCTTC. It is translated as CASLREGDNEQFF. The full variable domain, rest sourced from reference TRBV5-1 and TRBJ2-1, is KAGVTQTPRYLIKTRGQQVTLSCSPISGHRSVSWYQQTPGQGLQFLFEYFSETQRNKGNFPGRFSGRQFSNSRSEMNVSTLELGDSALYLCASLREGDNEQFFGPGTRLTVL.

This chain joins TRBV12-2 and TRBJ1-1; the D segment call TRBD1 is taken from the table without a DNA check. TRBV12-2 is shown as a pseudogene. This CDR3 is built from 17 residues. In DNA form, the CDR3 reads TGTGCAAGTCGCTTAACCACTATCGGACAGGGAAACACTGAAGCTTTCTTT. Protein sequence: CASRLTTIGQGNTEAFF.

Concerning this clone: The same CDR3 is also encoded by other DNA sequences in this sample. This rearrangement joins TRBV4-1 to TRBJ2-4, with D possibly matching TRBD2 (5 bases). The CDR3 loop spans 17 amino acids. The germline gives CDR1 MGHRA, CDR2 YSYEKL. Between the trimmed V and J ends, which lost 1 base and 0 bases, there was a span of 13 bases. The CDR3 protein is CASSQGRGNGAKNIQYF. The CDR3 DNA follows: TGCGCCAGCAGCCAAGGTCGGGGAAACGGAGCCAAAAACATTCAGTACTTC.

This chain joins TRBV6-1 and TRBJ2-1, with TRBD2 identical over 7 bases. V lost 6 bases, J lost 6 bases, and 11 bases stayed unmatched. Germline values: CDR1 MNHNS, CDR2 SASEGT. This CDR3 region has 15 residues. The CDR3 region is CASSAGLERGNEQFF. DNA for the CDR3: TGTGCCAGCAGCGCCGGACTAGAGAGGGGCAATGAGCAGTTCTTC.

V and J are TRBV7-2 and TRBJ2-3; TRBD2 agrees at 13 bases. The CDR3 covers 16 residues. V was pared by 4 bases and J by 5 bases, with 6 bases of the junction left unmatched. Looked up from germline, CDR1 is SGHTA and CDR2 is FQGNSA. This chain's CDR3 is CASSSRLAGGQDTQYF. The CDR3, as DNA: TGTGCCAGCAGCTCTAGACTAGCGGGGGGCCAAGATACGCAGTATTTT.

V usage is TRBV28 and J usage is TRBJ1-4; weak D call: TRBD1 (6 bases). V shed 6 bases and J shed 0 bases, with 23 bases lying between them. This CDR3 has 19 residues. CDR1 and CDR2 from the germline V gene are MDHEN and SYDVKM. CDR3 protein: CASSPRNTGTPATNEKLFF. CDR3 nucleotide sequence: TGTGCCAGCAGCCCGCGAAATACCGGGACACCCGCAACTAATGAAAAACTGTTTTTT.

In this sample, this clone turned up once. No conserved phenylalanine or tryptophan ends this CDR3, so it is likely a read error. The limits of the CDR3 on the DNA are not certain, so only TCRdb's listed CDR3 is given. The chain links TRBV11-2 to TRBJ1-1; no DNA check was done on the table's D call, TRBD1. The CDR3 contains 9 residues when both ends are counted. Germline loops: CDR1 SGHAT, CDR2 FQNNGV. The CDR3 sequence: CASSFFRLL.

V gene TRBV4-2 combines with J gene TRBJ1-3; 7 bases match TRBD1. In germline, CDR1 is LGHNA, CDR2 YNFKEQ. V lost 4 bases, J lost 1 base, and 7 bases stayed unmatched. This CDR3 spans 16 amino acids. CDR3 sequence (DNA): TGTGCCAGCAGCCGGAAACAGGGGTATTCTGGAAACACCATATATTTT. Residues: CASSRKQGYSGNTIYF.